The rows below give T cell receptor beta chains drawn from one sample of a study of T-cell memory formation after mild COVID-19. TCRdb reprocessed the 5' RACE reads with MiXCR, giving one entry per CDR3 protein. There are some 120,000 distinct CDR3 sequences in the sample; over 15% occur only once, and about 5% lies in the top ten. The sequencing sample was made of PBMCs or a T cell subset sorted from them (not recorded which). These receptors all stem from a man aged 18 to 30 who had mild COVID-19 (a few samples of this study predate the infection). Cell type and time point are not known. CDR3s include the opening cysteine and the closing phenylalanine or tryptophan. The order of the fields is V gene, J gene, CDR3 protein.

v_gene: TRBV12-3/TRBV12-4; j_gene: TRBJ1-2; CDR3aa: CASSFGQFGYTF
v_gene: TRBV5-1; j_gene: TRBJ2-7; CDR3aa: CASSPVETYEQYF
v_gene: TRBV28; j_gene: TRBJ1-5; CDR3aa: CASSHRTGLSNQPQHF
v_gene: TRBV2; j_gene: TRBJ2-3; CDR3aa: CASSGTDTDTQYF
v_gene: TRBV5-1; j_gene: TRBJ1-6; CDR3aa: CASSNSPESPLHF
v_gene: TRBV20-1; j_gene: TRBJ2-1; CDR3aa: CSVPPLSYNEQFF
v_gene: TRBV7-2; j_gene: TRBJ2-7; CDR3aa: CASSWSSITNF
v_gene: TRBV4-2; j_gene: TRBJ1-4; CDR3aa: CASSQDIVPKANEKLFF
v_gene: TRBV11-2; j_gene: TRBJ2-3; CDR3aa: CASSSWTIAGDTQYF
v_gene: TRBV6-6; j_gene: TRBJ1-2; CDR3aa: CASSYSLRDYGYTF
v_gene: TRBV7-2; j_gene: TRBJ2-3; CDR3aa: CASLRVGTDTQYF
v_gene: TRBV6-5; j_gene: TRBJ1-2; CDR3aa: CASSRQGNGYTF
v_gene: TRBV12-3/TRBV12-4; j_gene: TRBJ2-5; CDR3aa: CASRPSGGARETQYF
v_gene: TRBV16; j_gene: TRBJ1-2; CDR3aa: CASSQSSGRYTF
v_gene: TRBV20-1; j_gene: TRBJ2-3; CDR3aa: CSAVDKSSTDTQYF
v_gene: TRBV6-1; j_gene: TRBJ2-3; CDR3aa: CASSDRDRGTNTQYF
v_gene: TRBV30; j_gene: TRBJ1-3; CDR3aa: CAWTGPGNTIYF
v_gene: TRBV7-2; j_gene: TRBJ2-3; CDR3aa: CASGEFTGPPTDTQYF
v_gene: TRBV7-8; j_gene: TRBJ2-1; CDR3aa: CASSLAPGNNEQFF
v_gene: TRBV7-2; j_gene: TRBJ2-3; CDR3aa: CASSSQGGVTDTQYF
v_gene: TRBV4-3; j_gene: TRBJ2-7; CDR3aa: CASSLHGQGGYEQYF
v_gene: TRBV7-9; j_gene: TRBJ2-3; CDR3aa: CASTPRAGPTDTQYF
v_gene: TRBV29-1; j_gene: TRBJ1-5; CDR3aa: CSVALGGRDQPQHF
v_gene: TRBV27; j_gene: TRBJ2-7; CDR3aa: CANRREQYF
v_gene: TRBV7-3; j_gene: TRBJ2-1; CDR3aa: CASSPGTGGYNEQFF
v_gene: TRBV18; j_gene: TRBJ2-5; CDR3aa: CASSPSTGRPGETQYF
v_gene: TRBV25-1; j_gene: TRBJ2-3; CDR3aa: CASIQGTDTQYF
v_gene: TRBV12-3/TRBV12-4; j_gene: TRBJ2-1; CDR3aa: CASSLLSGLAGARYNEQFF
v_gene: TRBV7-9; j_gene: TRBJ2-2; CDR3aa: CASSLARPDRGPGELFF
v_gene: TRBV5-5; j_gene: TRBJ2-7; CDR3aa: CASSFPDSYEQYF
v_gene: TRBV5-1; j_gene: TRBJ2-6; CDR3aa: CASTAGPSGANVLTF
v_gene: TRBV11-2; j_gene: TRBJ1-2; CDR3aa: CASSIPGAPYGYTF
v_gene: TRBV5-8; j_gene: TRBJ2-7; CDR3aa: CASSSQGIGEQYF
v_gene: TRBV18; j_gene: TRBJ1-6; CDR3aa: CASSPMGQRNSPLHF
v_gene: TRBV7-7; j_gene: TRBJ2-2; CDR3aa: CASRGFNTGELFF
v_gene: TRBV6-5; j_gene: TRBJ2-7; CDR3aa: CASSLDSSMGYEQYF
v_gene: TRBV7-2; j_gene: TRBJ1-2; CDR3aa: CASSPRYGTGAYTF
v_gene: TRBV2; j_gene: TRBJ1-3; CDR3aa: CASSARGSGNTIYF
v_gene: TRBV20-1; j_gene: TRBJ1-2; CDR3aa: CSAPRDFGAGYTF
v_gene: TRBV12-3/TRBV12-4; j_gene: TRBJ2-5; CDR3aa: CASSFWGGETQYF
v_gene: TRBV12-3/TRBV12-4; j_gene: TRBJ1-2; CDR3aa: CASTLIGGDYGYTF
v_gene: TRBV4-3; j_gene: TRBJ2-3; CDR3aa: CASSQPAGGTDTQYF
v_gene: TRBV20-1; j_gene: TRBJ2-1; CDR3aa: CSACLAGGSYNEQFF
v_gene: TRBV7-2; j_gene: TRBJ2-3; CDR3aa: CASSSRGADTQYF
v_gene: TRBV6-2/TRBV6-3; j_gene: TRBJ2-4; CDR3aa: CASSNTGTYVAKNIQYF
v_gene: TRBV19; j_gene: TRBJ1-2; CDR3aa: CASSIKGANYGYTF
v_gene: TRBV10-3; j_gene: TRBJ1-1; CDR3aa: CAISESIREGPEAFF
v_gene: TRBV29-1; j_gene: TRBJ2-2; CDR3aa: CSGTQGGSGELFF
v_gene: TRBV5-1; j_gene: TRBJ2-7; CDR3aa: CASRPGTRYEQYF
v_gene: TRBV7-9; j_gene: TRBJ2-3; CDR3aa: CASSLWGSDTQYF
v_gene: TRBV12-3/TRBV12-4; j_gene: TRBJ1-2; CDR3aa: CASTPLGGINYGYTF
v_gene: TRBV6-2/TRBV6-3; j_gene: TRBJ1-1; CDR3aa: CASSYRKNTEAFF
v_gene: TRBV5-5; j_gene: TRBJ1-2; CDR3aa: CASSISRDSGFYGYTF
v_gene: TRBV2; j_gene: TRBJ1-2; CDR3aa: CASKWGQGDGYTF
v_gene: TRBV11-3; j_gene: TRBJ2-1; CDR3aa: CASSQVGTGQFF
v_gene: TRBV5-6; j_gene: TRBJ2-3; CDR3aa: CASRPGLAGGSTDTQYF
v_gene: TRBV5-1; j_gene: TRBJ2-5; CDR3aa: CASSLSDRGGTQYF